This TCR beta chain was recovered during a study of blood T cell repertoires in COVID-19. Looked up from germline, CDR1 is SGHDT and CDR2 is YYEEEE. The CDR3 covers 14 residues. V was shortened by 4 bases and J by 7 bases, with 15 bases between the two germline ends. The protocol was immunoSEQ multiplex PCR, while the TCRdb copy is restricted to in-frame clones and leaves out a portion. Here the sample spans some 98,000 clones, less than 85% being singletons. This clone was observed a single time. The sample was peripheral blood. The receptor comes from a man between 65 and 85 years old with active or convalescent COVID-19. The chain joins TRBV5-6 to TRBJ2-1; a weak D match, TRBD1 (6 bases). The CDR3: CASSHNLRGNEQFF. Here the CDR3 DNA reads TGTGCCAGCAGCCATAACCTTAGGGGGAATGAGCAGTTCTTC.